This T cell receptor (beta chain) derives from a study of cytomegalovirus exposure and HLA in healthy donors (dated by TCRdb to between 2016 and 2019). At the level of the whole study: An earlier analysis of 587 of the donors reported about 280 Gb of sequence data and 117 million unique TCR beta sequences obtained from roughly 170 million T cells. Around 320 gigabases of sequencing data and 70 million to 85 million unique TCR sequences were included in an early release covering around 650 HLA-typed donors. Of the roughly 410 genotyped donors, over 80% were placed in the genetic ancestry cluster associated with self-reported Caucasian donors. The study aimed to test whether signatures of past pathogen exposure could be identified by cataloging public T cell receptors. The study profiled the T cell repertoires of 500 to 800 subjects by immunosequencing and related them to cytomegalovirus serostatus. Besides the first cohort of roughly 700 subjects, a separate validation cohort made up of about 120 different subjects was used. To predict cytomegalovirus infection status, the study combined high-throughput TCR immunosequencing, statistical association of individual TCRs with disease status, and machine learning. A later analysis re-examined previously published TCR beta repertoires from more than 650 donors and added high-resolution HLA genotyping to investigate patterns of TCR occurrence. Rather than using new phenotypic data, the later analysis identified candidate immune exposures from TCR beta sequences and from how often those sequences occurred across donors. In an earlier analysis of a few hundred of the donors, high-throughput TCR beta sequencing was used to judge whether each TCR beta V gene segment behaved as functional or pseudogenic. Donor age, sex, ethnicity and CMV serostatus were compiled together with the repertoire data. In a later genetic analysis, genome-wide SNP genotypes for about 55% of the 666 donors were used, and that subset was treated as a discovery cohort. All discovery cohort repertoires had been generated using a single sequencing platform. HLA typing included class I and class II loci at four-digit resolution. The number of donors typed differed by locus, with roughly 620-640 for A, B, C, DRB1 and DQB1, roughly 520 for DQA1, over 600 for DPA1, and roughly 450 for DPB1. Several DR-DQ haplotypes were handled as single units for association and clustering, since linkage in the cohort was strong. Among 398 genotyped donors of the cohort, an average of about 240,000 unique TCR beta nucleotide sequences were sequenced per donor, around 18% of them non-productive. What the work shows at the level of the full study, not this receptor alone: In vitro tests confirmed that a few of the cytomegalovirus-associated TCR beta chains recognize cytomegalovirus antigens. When HLA alleles, especially DR and DQ, strongly co-occurred, attributing TCR associations to individual alleles was difficult. An association between a missense DCLRE1C variant and V-gene and J-gene trimming of TCR beta chains was found in a later genetic analysis and replicated in an independent cohort. The study gave a list of some 150 TCR beta chains associated with cytomegalovirus. A further reported finding was that TCR beta sequences accurately predicted the HLA-A and HLA-B alleles for most subjects in the first cohort. According to a later analysis, parvovirus B19, influenza, CMV and Epstein-Barr virus appeared linked to several top co-occurrence clusters. Compared with the 666-donor mean, donors in an Asian-associated ancestry cluster had fewer N-insertions in productive TCRs, according to a later genetic analysis. Linkage disequilibrium might explain the correlated functional status among segregating V segments, but an unknown experimental factor could not be excluded. A later analysis found that HLA-associated TCR beta chains were more clonally expanded and had lower generation probabilities than equally common non-associated chains. A cluster of highly shared sequence variants was judged likely to be a technical artifact of the sequencing pipeline. Some IMGT-functional V segments, including TRBV6-2 and TRBV6-3, could not be distinguished by the 87-base-pair reads and were therefore excluded. Because counts were too low, fewer than 20 rarely observed V segments, including chromosome 9 orphons, were excluded from the earlier analysis of 587 of the donors. In this cohort, only TCR beta chains were sequenced, and detectable features were limited by the absence of alpha or paired-chain data. In a later analysis, TCR association rates were found to vary across HLA loci, with the most associated TCRs seen for DRB1 alleles and the fewest for HLA-C alleles. In an earlier analysis of about 600 of the donors, most TCR beta V segments appeared in productive rearrangements about 90% or about 30% of the time, broadly matching IMGT annotations. HLA typing was unavailable for some donors at each locus, so association tests used only the typed subset. While some public TCRs were present in many individuals, most TCR sequences turned up only very rarely across donors. A later analysis found that most CMV-associated TCR beta chains appeared HLA-restricted, with HLA associations seemingly driven largely by CMV exposure. Specific HLA alleles were associated with over 15,000 TCR beta sequences at a false discovery rate of 0.05 in a later analysis. Cytomegalovirus status was reported to be diagnosed by the classifier with high specificity and sensitivity in both the original and validation cohorts. The authors suggested that the approach could potentially be extended to other disease states and immunological phenotypes. For the cohort, immune exposure information was limited to CMV serostatus. Presence/absence analyses assumed roughly uniform sequencing depth across donors, an assumption that may not hold.

This clone was seen more than once but under ten times. There is no known antigen for this receptor. Base qualities are not recorded, but no much larger clone differs from it by a single base. Receptors were amplified or captured by the immunoSEQ multiplex PCR assay. For the multiplex PCR, a mixture combining 60 forward primers for TCR Vbeta segments and 13 reverse primers for TCR Jbeta segments was used. The CDR3 region of rearranged TCR beta genes was amplified from genomic DNA by a multiplex PCR assay. Amplified TCR beta libraries were sequenced as 87-base-pair reads on the Illumina HiSeq System. The paper's data handling went like this. A later analysis tallied approximately 87 million unique TCR beta chains across the 660 or so repertoires, and approximately 12 million of those chains were shared by two or more donors. Raw reads were error-corrected and collapsed into unique sequences with a nearest-neighbor algorithm that merged closely related sequences to remove PCR and sequencing errors. V, D and J gene segments were assigned by aligning CDR3 sequences to IMGT reference sequences. For a sequence to be retained, a match of at least six nucleotides was required to both a V gene segment and a J gene segment. Rearrangements were classified as productive when the CDR3 lacked stop codons and remained in frame with V and J, and all other rearrangements were classified as non-productive. Following IMGT convention, CDR3 was defined as the stretch from the second conserved V-encoded cysteine to the conserved J-encoded phenylalanine. The earlier analysis of about 530 of the donors excluded any sequence lacking an unambiguous match to a single V gene segment. In an earlier analysis of some 590 of the donors, V segments were called functional above 56.7% productive rearrangements and were called segregating when the between-donor standard deviation exceeded 5%. To diagnose cytomegalovirus status from the catalog of TCR beta chain sequences, a statistical classification framework was built. A later analysis assigned V and J genes by comparing TCR nucleotide sequences with IMGT/GENE-DB human TR gene sequences. The TCRdist pipeline was used in a later analysis to assign CDR3 sequences and most-parsimonious VDJ recombination scenarios. In a later analysis, each TCR beta chain was defined by its CDR3 amino acid sequence together with its V-gene family, and reads lacking a unique V-gene family were excluded. In a later analysis, 450 to 600 highly shared, low-generation-probability nucleotide sequences were removed to address suspected cross-contamination and a sequencing artifact. In a later analysis, a clonal expansion index for each public chain was calculated from normalized within-repertoire ranks of inferred template counts. Generation probabilities in a later analysis came from a VDJ recombination model fitted to out-of-frame rearrangements, and those results were checked against IGoR. Hypergeometric tests were used in a later analysis to score TCR-TCR, TCR-HLA and TCR-CMV co-occurrence, with a repertoire-size bias correction applied to the TCR pairs. A later analysis estimated false discovery rates by permuting HLA or CMV assignments 20 times. A later analysis grouped co-occurring TCRs with DBSCAN, adding TCRdist sequence similarity when clustering within HLA-allele-positive subsets. Co-occurrence clustering excluded repertoires with fewer than 30,000 or more than 120,000 public chains, plus five with anomalous nucleotide sharing. TCRdb mirrors the immuneACCESS table, restricted to in-frame sequences. Some clones are absent from its copies; in checked studies, under half trace to an unresolved V gene, and the reason for the others is unknown. From that table come the V and J calls and clone size; the DNA was used to work out D and trimming. The sample table shows tens of thousands of clones, and 75% are seen once. The biggest ten clones account for approximately 13% of the sample.

CDR1 is given as SGHTA and CDR2 as FQGNSA, both from the germline V gene. CDR3 length: 14 amino acids, cysteine to phenylalanine. Only the CDR3 portion is preserved as DNA: 42 bases, with reading frame beginning at the first base. V and J are truncated by 0 bases and 4 bases respectively, leaving an intervening sequence of 9 bases. The cohort consisted of hundreds of healthy bone marrow donors. All cohort members were sampled while nominally healthy, although unrecorded immune exposures were likely present. The donor was CMV seronegative and belonged to the group of approximately 320 seronegative cohort members. A peripheral blood sample was collected from each donor, and TCR beta sequencing was performed on peripheral blood mononuclear cells. The Qiagen DNeasy Blood Extraction Kit was used to extract genomic DNA from the blood cell samples.

The chain was built from TRBV7-2 and TRBJ2-5; TRBD1 is perhaps the D gene, given 6 matching bases. The sequenced material came from PBMCs. This TCR derives from a man aged 65 to 79 in good health and CMV-seronegative. The CDR3 region reads CASSLAGAGETQYF. The DNA sequence follows: TGTGCCAGCAGCTTAGCGGGGGCGGGAGAGACCCAGTACTTC.